One TCR beta chain is described in this entry. What it recognizes is unknown. This specimen belongs to a study of T cell responses to AZD1222 COVID-19 vaccine. Study-level results: Clonal diversity may have been underestimated, and the donors were mostly white British, with more females than males. CD4 TCRs covered the whole spike, strongest at regions 160-218 and 743-854.

Libraries were prepared by immunoSEQ multiplex PCR; TCRdb keeps only in-frame clonotypes and omits some of them. The table has more than 100,000 clones, about 90% seen once. CDR3 length: 16 amino acids. The rearrangement uses TRBV21-1 and TRBJ1-1; the table calls TRBD1, which could not be checked here. TRBV21-1 is a known pseudogene. The sample here was peripheral blood, taken on day 0 of AZD1222 vaccination. This receptor was taken from an adult in good health. The CDR3 nucleotides are TGTGCCAGCAGCTCCTCAGAAAGGGGCACCCCCACTGAAGCTTTCTTT. It translates to CASSSSERGTPTEAFF.